This T cell receptor beta chain was documented in a study of control samples from healthy donors and cancer patients. CDR3 length: 16 amino acids. Germline CDR1 reads MGHRA; CDR2 reads YSYEKL. The J segment lost 2 bases and the V segment lost 3 bases, leaving 6 bases of the junction unmatched. TCRdb's table, derived via immunoSEQ multiplex PCR, lists solely in-frame clones and lacks some. The sample contains about 410,000 clones, 90% of which appear only once. The sample was PBMCs. This clonotype was obtained from a man between 35 and 55 years old with head and neck cancer. This sequence joins TRBV4-1 and TRBJ2-4, with 8 nucleotides matching TRBD2. The CDR3 region has the DNA TGCGCCAGCAGCCATGCGGGAGGACACACCAAAAACATTCAGTACTTC. This sequence encodes CASSHAGGHTKNIQYF.